The 11 T cell receptor beta chains presented below share a single source sample, sequenced in a study of CD8 T cells in ankylosing spondylitis. TCRdb reprocessed the 5' RACE reads with MiXCR, giving one entry per CDR3 protein. The sample records 400,000 to 450,000 distinct CDR3 sequences, 17% being singletons. No antigen has been assigned to these receptors. General study results and limits: Characteristic, it appeared, of ankylosing spondylitis blood was a TCR beta motif of about eight highly homologous variants.

Sequences were obtained from blood, either unsorted or a sorted T cell fraction (not recorded which). These receptor sequences come from a male donor with ankylosing spondylitis.

The chain has TRBV2 and TRBJ2-1, with D hard to call. The CDR3 has 12 amino acids. Germline assignment: CDR1 SNHLY and CDR2 FYNNEI. Trimming took off 4 bases at V and 5 bases at J, with 6 bases between the two ends. The CDR3 DNA follows: TGTGCCAGCAGTGTTATAAACAATGAGCAGTTCTTC. Its translation: CASSVINNEQFF.

This clonotype was observed a handful of times. The genes are TRBV27 and TRBJ1-2; D unresolved. This CDR3 spans 14 amino acids. V lost 6 bases and J 3 bases, leaving 14 bases between the germline ends. Germline assignment: CDR1 MNHEY and CDR2 SMNVEV (reference sequence). The CDR3 bases are TGTGCCAGCAGCCCCGCCCCCAGTTACTATGGCTACACCTTC. Its translation is CASSPAPSYYGYTF.

This clonotype was seen a handful of times. This chain uses TRBV12-3 or TRBV12-4 with TRBJ2-2; 7 positions match TRBD2. V shed 10 bases and J 4 bases; nucleotides not matched to a gene: 12. The CDR3 is made up of 15 amino acids. The CDR3 reads CATLKRLALTGELFF. The CDR3 coding sequence is TGTGCCACCCTCAAAAGACTAGCCCTCACCGGGGAGCTGTTTTTT.

This chain uses TRBV25-1 with TRBJ2-1, with D tentatively TRBD1 or TRBD2 (7 bases each). From germline, CDR1 is MGHDK and CDR2 SYGVNS. The CDR3 extends over 15 amino acids. V was pared by 8 bases and J by 4 bases, with 18 bases between. The CDR3 is CASVRGEGPYNEQFF. The CDR3 DNA sequence: TGTGCCAGCGTCAGGGGGGAGGGCCCGTACAATGAGCAGTTCTTC.

This clonotype was detected many times. This chain joins TRBV10-3 and TRBJ2-7; the D is unclear. Trimming took off 5 bases at V and 0 bases at J, with 8 bases between the two ends. The CDR3 has 13 residues. CDR1 and CDR2 (germline): ENHRY, SYGVKD. The DNA for the CDR3 is TGTGCCATCAGTACGTCGAGCTCCTACGAGCAGTACTTC. Translated, it gives CAISTSSSYEQYF.

The chain links TRBV12-3 or TRBV12-4 to TRBJ2-1; TRBD2 matches at 16 bases. This CDR3 spans 21 amino acids. V was pared by 2 bases and J by 0 bases, with 10 bases of the junction left unmatched. The CDR3 region is CASSLISAGLAGGRSYNEQFF. The CDR3 nucleotides are TGTGCCAGCAGTTTAATCTCTGCGGGACTAGCGGGAGGGCGCTCCTACAATGAGCAGTTCTTC.

The chain links TRBV6-5 to TRBJ1-6; possible D gene TRBD1, 6 bases. Germline-derived CDR1 and CDR2 are MNHEY and SVGAGI. V was trimmed by 0 bases and J by 10 bases, leaving 16 bases between them. The CDR3 length is 16 residues. CDR3 sequence (DNA): TGTGCCAGCAGTTACTCGTTACAGGGTGTAAGGTCACCCCTCCACTTT. The encoded protein is CASSYSLQGVRSPLHF.

This clonotype was seen a few times. The V gene is TRBV7-9, the J gene TRBJ1-1; D gene unclear. Germline CDR1 SEHNR, CDR2 FQNEAQ (reference sequence). With 4 bases removed from V and 8 bases from J, the gap between germline ends came to 14 bases. The CDR3 runs 13 residues. The CDR3 is CASSSQAGVEAFF. CDR3 in DNA: TGTGCCAGCAGCTCCCAGGCTGGGGTCGAAGCTTTCTTT.

The chain has TRBV11-2 and TRBJ2-7; possibly TRBD1 or TRBD2 for D (6 bases each). V was trimmed by 5 bases and J by 4 bases, leaving 9 bases between them. This CDR3 comprises 12 residues. The germline V gene encodes CDR1 SGHAT and CDR2 FQNNGV. In DNA, the CDR3 is TGTGCCAGCAGCACAGGGAGGTACGAGCAGTACTTC. This codes for CASSTGRYEQYF.

V gene TRBV5-1 combines with J gene TRBJ2-1; 9 positions agree with TRBD2. V shed 0 bases and J 8 bases; nucleotides not matched to a gene: 15. The CDR3 extends over 18 amino acids. Germline-derived CDR1 and CDR2 are SGHRS and YFSETQ. CDR3 coding DNA: TGCGCCAGCAGCTTGGCCAAGGTCGGCGGGGGGGCCCCCCATGAGCAGTTCTTC. This encodes CASSLAKVGGGAPHEQFF.

In this sample, this clonotype turned up many times. This chain joins TRBV7-2 and TRBJ1-1; no clear D. V lost 3 bases to trimming and J lost 2 bases, with 7 bases between them. The length of the CDR3 is 13 residues. Germline V lookup: CDR1 SGHTA, CDR2 FQGNSA. CDR3 DNA sequence: TGTGCCAGCAGCTTTGCCGGTAACACTGAAGCTTTCTTT. As protein: CASSFAGNTEAFF.